This T cell receptor beta chain is from a study of monozygotic twins with inflammatory bowel disease. Overall study findings and caveats: Nothing supported a single strong signal or clonotype that was associated with IBD.

The length of the CDR3 is 16 residues. Germline lookup yields CDR1 KGHDR and CDR2 SFDVKD. Each sample had eight separate cDNA synthesis reactions. From its re-call of the 5' RACE reads, TCRdb lists each CDR3 protein once, without DNA. The sample data list 150,000 to 200,000 distinct CDR3 sequences. About this clonotype: What it recognizes is unknown.

The chain has TRBV24-1 and TRBJ2-2; TCRdb picks TRBD2, but there is no DNA to check that call. The receptor was isolated from a human donor with ulcerative colitis or Crohn's disease, or a healthy co-twin of an affected twin (not recorded which). Source material: blood. CDR3 sequence: CATSERTSGSAGELFF.